The 9 T cell receptor beta chains below come from one sample, sequenced in a study of blood T cell repertoires in COVID-19. Assay: immunoSEQ multiplex PCR; the TCRdb copy retains only in-frame clones and omits some. The sample carries 140,000 or so clones, about four fifths recorded once. Sequenced: peripheral blood. The receptor set was obtained from a woman older than 75 with acute or convalescent COVID-19.

V and J are TRBV6-2 or TRBV6-3 and TRBJ1-2, with 11 positions matching TRBD1. Germline loops: CDR1 MNHEY, CDR2 SVGEGT. V dropped 4 bases and J dropped 6; count of bases not matched to a gene: 1. This CDR3 is built from 13 residues. In DNA form, the CDR3 reads TGTGCCAGCAGTTGGACAGGGGGCGATGGCTACACCTTC. Translated: CASSWTGGDGYTF.

In nucleotides, the CDR3 is TGCGCCAGCAGCTTGAATACAGGGATGTCCTACAATGAGCAGTTCTTC. Amino acid sequence: CASSLNTGMSYNEQFF. The J gene is TRBJ2-1, the V gene TRBV5-1, with D perhaps matching TRBD1 (6 bases). The CDR3 extends over 16 amino acids. Germline V gives CDR1 SGHRS, CDR2 YFSETQ. Trimming pared 1 base from V and 1 base from J, leaving 12 bases between.

The genes are TRBV27 and TRBJ1-2; the match to TRBD1 covers 7 bases. The CDR3 is made up of 14 amino acids. After removal of 6 bases from V and 6 bases from J, the junction contained 10 bases not matched to a gene. Germline-derived CDR1 and CDR2 are MNHEY and SMNVEV (reference sequence). The CDR3 DNA reads as TGTGCCAGCAGCCGTACAGGGGAGAGTAATGGCTACACCTTC. Translation: CASSRTGESNGYTF.

J is TRBJ1-2 and V is TRBV12-3 or TRBV12-4, with a tentative D call TRBD1 (5 bases). The V end was cut by 6 bases, the J end by 4 bases, with 12 bases between. The CDR3 has 13 residues. CDR3 bases: TGTGCCAGCAGAAGCGGGACGTCCTATGGCTACACCTTC. Protein sequence: CASRSGTSYGYTF.

The chain combines TRBV6-1 with TRBJ1-2; 8 nucleotides match TRBD1. The CDR3 spans 15 residues. V lost 1 base to trimming and J lost 4 bases; unmatched junction nucleotides: 5. Germline lookup yields CDR1 MNHNS and CDR2 SASEGT. Here the CDR3 reads CASSEGGTGFYGYTF. CDR3 in DNA: TGTGCCAGCAGTGAAGGGGGGACAGGATTCTATGGCTACACCTTC.

The V call is TRBV10-3, the J call TRBJ1-1, with D possibly matching TRBD1 (5 bases). The V end was cut by 2 bases, the J end by 4 bases, with 11 bases between. Germline-derived CDR1 and CDR2 are ENHRY and SYGVKD. The CDR3 covers 14 residues. The CDR3 is CAISEKGLGTEAFF. Written as DNA, the CDR3 is TGTGCCATCAGTGAGAAGGGGCTGGGCACTGAAGCTTTCTTT.

This clone was observed once. V gene TRBV15 combines with J gene TRBJ1-6; D remains unclear. CDR3 length equals 17 residues. Per germline, CDR1 LNHNV and CDR2 YYDKDF (reference sequence). The V and J ends lost 3 bases and 0 bases respectively, with 12 bases between them. CDR3: CATSRAGPSSYNSPLHF. As DNA, the CDR3 is TGTGCCACCAGCAGGGCAGGCCCAAGCTCCTATAATTCACCCCTCCACTTT.

V is TRBV18 and J is TRBJ1-5; D unresolved. This CDR3 has 14 amino acids. V lost 5 bases and J 2 bases, leaving 10 bases between the germline ends. Looked up from germline, CDR1 is KGHSH and CDR2 is LQKENI. CDR3 residues: CASSEGRGNQPQHF. In nucleotides, the CDR3 is TGTGCCAGCTCAGAAGGGAGAGGCAATCAGCCCCAGCATTTT.

There are a few counts of this clone. The chain uses TRBV12-3 or TRBV12-4 and TRBJ2-7; D unclear. V lost 8 bases and J lost 7, with 15 bases in between. The CDR3 is made up of 12 amino acids. CDR3 residues: CASAYYDSEQYF. CDR3 nucleotide sequence: TGTGCCAGCGCATACTACGATTCAGAGCAGTACTTC.